This TCR beta chain originates from a study of control samples from healthy donors and cancer patients. Generated by immunoSEQ multiplex PCR, the TCRdb table keeps only in-frame clones and is missing some. This sample has over 100,000 clones, with less than 95% found just once. Note on this clone: The same CDR3 also results from other DNA sequences found in this sample.

CDR1 is LNHDA and CDR2 is SQIVND in the germline V gene (reference sequence). This CDR3 has 13 residues. The ends were cut back, 6 bases at V and 2 bases at J, with 10 bases in the middle. The origin of this receptor is a human donor in good health. The donor label of this sample is uncertain. The chain joins TRBV19 to TRBJ1-2, with D perhaps matching TRBD1 (6 bases). The material sequenced was blood. The CDR3 DNA reads TGTGCCAGTAGCCCTACAGGGAACTATGGCTACACCTTC. Translation gives CASSPTGNYGYTF.